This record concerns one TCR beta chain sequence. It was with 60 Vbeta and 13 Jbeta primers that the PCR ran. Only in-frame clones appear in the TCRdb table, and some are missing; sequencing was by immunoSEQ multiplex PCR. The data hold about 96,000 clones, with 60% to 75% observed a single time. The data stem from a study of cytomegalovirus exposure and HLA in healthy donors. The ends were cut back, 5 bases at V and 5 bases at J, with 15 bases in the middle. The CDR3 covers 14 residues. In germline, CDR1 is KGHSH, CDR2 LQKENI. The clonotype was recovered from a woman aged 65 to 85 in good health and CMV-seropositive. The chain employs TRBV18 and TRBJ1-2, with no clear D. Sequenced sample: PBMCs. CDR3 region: CASSAVSALYGYTF. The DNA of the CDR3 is TGTGCCAGCTCAGCGGTCTCGGCGCTATATGGCTACACCTTC.